Detailed here is one T cell receptor (beta chain). Its antigen has not been determined. The data were obtained in a study of cytomegalovirus exposure and HLA in healthy donors (dated by TCRdb to 2016 to 2017). Looking at the study overall: An earlier analysis of some 620 of the donors reported under 300 Gb of sequence data and some 110 million unique TCR beta sequences obtained from some 170 million T cells. An early release covering over 500 HLA-typed donors comprised 300 to 350 gigabases of sequencing data and tens of millions of unique TCR sequences. Of the roughly 400 genotyped donors, over 70% fell in the genetic ancestry cluster associated with self-reported Caucasian donors. The study aimed to test whether cataloging public T cell receptors could reveal signatures of past pathogen exposure. The T cell repertoires of 666 subjects were profiled by immunosequencing and related to cytomegalovirus serostatus. In addition to the first cohort of around 670 subjects, a separate validation cohort of over 90 different subjects was used. The study combined high-throughput TCR immunosequencing, statistical association of individual TCRs with disease status, and machine learning to predict cytomegalovirus infection status. A later analysis re-examined previously published TCR beta repertoires from over 500 donors and added high-resolution HLA genotyping to investigate patterns of TCR occurrence. In the later analysis, no new phenotypic data were used to find candidate immune exposures; instead, reliance was placed on TCR beta sequences and their occurrence across donors. In an earlier analysis of a few hundred of the donors, high-throughput TCR beta sequencing was used to judge whether each TCR beta V gene segment behaved as functional or pseudogenic. Alongside the repertoire data, information on donor age, sex, ethnicity and CMV serostatus was compiled. In a later genetic analysis, genome-wide SNP genotypes for about 55% of the roughly 670 donors were used, and that subset was treated as a discovery cohort. Every discovery cohort repertoire had been produced on one sequencing platform. HLA typing included class I and class II loci at four-digit resolution. The number of donors typed differed by locus, with about 629-640 for A, B, C, DRB1 and DQB1, around 520 for DQA1, 600 to 610 for DPA1, and some 450 for DPB1. Roughly 5 DR-DQ haplotypes were handled as single units for association and clustering, since linkage in the cohort was strong. Among about 390 genotyped donors of the cohort, an average of approximately 240,000 unique TCR beta nucleotide sequences were sequenced per donor, about a sixth of them non-productive. Here is what the overall study found, with its caveats: Because some donors lacked HLA typing at each locus, the association tests relied only on the typed subset. The classifier was reported to diagnose cytomegalovirus status with high specificity and sensitivity in both the original cohort and the validation cohort. V-gene and J-gene trimming of TCR beta chains was associated with a missense DCLRE1C variant in a later genetic analysis, and the association was replicated in an independent cohort. A few of the identified cytomegalovirus-associated TCR beta chains were confirmed in vitro to be specific for cytomegalovirus antigens. According to a later analysis, TCR association rates differed among HLA loci, with DRB1 alleles showing the most associated TCRs and HLA-C alleles showing the fewest. A cluster of highly shared sequence variants was judged likely to be a technical artifact of the sequencing pipeline. In a later analysis, HLA-associated TCR beta chains were found to be more clonally expanded and to have lower generation probabilities than equally common non-associated chains. Roughly uniform sequencing depth across donors was assumed in presence/absence analyses, although this assumption may not hold. The only immune exposure information available for the cohort was CMV serostatus. According to a later genetic analysis, donors in an Asian-associated ancestry cluster had fewer N-insertions in productive TCRs than the roughly 700-donor mean. In an earlier analysis of roughly 560 of the donors, most TCR beta V segments were observed in productive rearrangements about 87% or about 30% of the time, broadly matching IMGT annotations. Correlated functional status among segregating V segments might reflect linkage disequilibrium, but an unknown experimental factor could not be ruled out. A total of around 150 TCR beta chains were listed by the study as associated with cytomegalovirus. Strong co-occurrence of HLA alleles, especially DR and DQ, made assigning TCR associations to individual alleles difficult. Most CMV-associated TCR beta chains appeared to be HLA-restricted in a later analysis, and the HLA associations seemed to be driven largely by CMV exposure. A further reported finding was that TCR beta sequences accurately predicted the HLA-A and HLA-B alleles for most subjects in the first cohort. In a later analysis, around 17,000 TCR beta sequences were associated with specific HLA alleles at a false discovery rate of 0.05. Most TCR sequences were seen in very few donors, while some public TCRs were found in many individuals. In a later analysis, several top co-occurrence clusters were reported to appear linked to parvovirus B19, influenza, CMV and Epstein-Barr virus. The authors suggested that the approach could potentially be generalized to other disease states and immunological phenotypes. Only TCR beta chains were sequenced in this cohort, and the absence of alpha or paired-chain data limited detectable features. Seventeen rarely observed V segments, including chromosome 9 orphons, were excluded from the earlier analysis of approximately 500 of the donors because counts were too low.

The cohort was made up of around 720 healthy bone marrow donors. All cohort members were sampled while nominally healthy, although unrecorded immune exposures were likely present. The donor was CMV seronegative and was included in the group of 352 seronegative cohort members. A peripheral blood sample was collected from each donor, and TCR beta sequencing was performed on peripheral blood mononuclear cells. The Qiagen DNeasy Blood Extraction Kit was used to extract genomic DNA from the blood cell samples. The method was the immunoSEQ multiplex PCR assay. The multiplex PCR relied on a mix of 60 forward primers for TCR Vbeta segments and 13 reverse primers for TCR Jbeta segments. Amplification of the CDR3 region of rearranged TCR beta genes was performed with a multiplex PCR assay on genomic DNA. On the Illumina HiSeq System, the amplified TCR beta libraries were sequenced as 87-base-pair reads. Per the original workflow: In a later analysis, tens of millions of unique TCR beta chains were counted across the roughly 610 repertoires, and roughly 11 million of these chains were shared by at least two donors. Raw reads were error-corrected and collapsed into unique sequences by a nearest-neighbor algorithm in which closely related sequences were merged to remove PCR and sequencing errors. Alignment of CDR3 sequences to IMGT reference sequences was used to assign V, D and J gene segments. For a sequence to be retained, a match of at least six nucleotides to both a V gene segment and a J gene segment was required. Rearrangements were called productive when the CDR3 lacked stop codons and stayed in frame with V and J; all others were non-productive. CDR3 was defined by IMGT convention, running from the second conserved V-encoded cysteine to the conserved J-encoded phenylalanine. Sequences without an unambiguous match to a single V gene segment were excluded from the earlier analysis of approximately 560 of the donors. An earlier analysis of approximately 590 of the donors called V segments functional above 56.7% productive rearrangements and segregating when the between-donor standard deviation exceeded 5%. A statistical classification framework was developed to diagnose cytomegalovirus status using the catalog of TCR beta chain sequences. A later analysis assigned V and J genes by comparing TCR nucleotide sequences with IMGT/GENE-DB human TR gene sequences. A later analysis assigned CDR3 sequences and most-parsimonious VDJ recombination scenarios with the TCRdist pipeline. A later analysis defined each TCR beta chain by its CDR3 amino acid sequence plus V-gene family, and excluded reads lacking a unique V-gene family. A later analysis removed over 500 highly shared, low-generation-probability nucleotide sequences to deal with suspected cross-contamination and a sequencing artifact. A later analysis calculated a clonal expansion index for each public chain from normalized within-repertoire ranks of inferred template counts. Generation probabilities in a later analysis came from a VDJ recombination model fitted to out-of-frame rearrangements, and those results were checked against IGoR. In a later analysis, hypergeometric tests were used to score TCR-TCR, TCR-HLA and TCR-CMV co-occurrence, with a repertoire-size bias correction applied to TCR pairs. In a later analysis, false discovery rates were estimated by permuting HLA or CMV assignments 20 times. A later analysis grouped co-occurring TCRs with DBSCAN, adding TCRdist sequence similarity when clustering within HLA-allele-positive subsets. Repertoires with fewer than 30,000 or more than 120,000 public chains were left out of co-occurrence clustering, as were a few repertoires with anomalous nucleotide sharing. As stored in TCRdb, this immuneACCESS dataset retains in-frame rearrangements with V and J assigned. A fraction of the clones does not appear; measured against another copy, unresolved V genes explain less than half of the discrepancy, and the remainder lacks a known reason. V, J and clone size were drawn from that table, and D and trimming were deduced from the DNA. For this sample, the table gives more than 110,000 clones. The ten largest make up about 2.5% of the sample.

Specimen: PBMCs. The sequence derives from a man aged 40-50 years in good health and CMV-seronegative.

CDR3 sequence: CASSLEGGNQPQHF. The nucleotide sequence reads as follows: TGTGCCAGCAGCTTGGAGGGAGGCAATCAGCCCCAGCATTTT. The rearrangement combines TRBV7-9 with TRBJ1-5; the D gene identity is not certain. V loses 3 bases of germline sequence and J loses 2 bases, and the interval between the two ends is 8 bases. The CDR3 sequence holds 14 residues, the cysteine and phenylalanine included. Left in the record is the CDR3 DNA by itself, 42 bases read in frame from the first base. The germline V gene (reference sequence) provides CDR1 SEHNR and CDR2 FQNEAQ.